A selection of T cell receptor beta chains follows, all from one sample in a study of prognosis after radiotherapy for stage I lung cancer. Via MiXCR, TCRdb re-called the multiplex PCR reads, giving one row per CDR3 protein. The sample carries fewer than 25,000 distinct CDR3 sequences, approximately 39% recorded once. The input for sequencing was PBMCs, taken before or after stereotactic body radiation therapy (not recorded which). The receptors shown here come from a donor over 45 with non-small cell lung cancer. CDR3s include the opening cysteine and the closing phenylalanine or tryptophan. The order of the fields is CDR3 length, clone size, D gene, V gene, J gene, CDR3 DNA, CDR3 protein. A D gene is named only where the DNA matches it firmly. Some rows mark clone size as missing; the rest say once, few, many or name a class of expanded clone.

>15|many|TRBD1|TRBV5-1|TRBJ1-1
TGCGCCAGCAGCTTCTCGGGACAGGCCACTACTGAAGCTTTCTTT
CASSFSGQATTEAFF
>17|once|NA|TRBV19|TRBJ2-1
TGTGCCAGTAGTATCCGTCGACATATGAGCTCCTACAATGAGCAGTTCTTC
CASSIRRHMSSYNEQFF
>13|many|TRBD1|TRBV27|TRBJ1-5
TGTGCCAGCAGTTTAGGACAGGCCCAGGCCCAGCATTTT
CASSLGQAQAQHF
>13|many|NA|TRBV19|TRBJ2-5
TGTGCCAGTAGTATAAGTCTCCAAGAGACCCAGTACTTC
CASSISLQETQYF
>17|many|NA|TRBV28|TRBJ2-6
TGTGCCAGCACCCGAGGACCGGGGAACTCTGGGGCCAACGTCCTGACTTTC
CASTRGPGNSGANVLTF
>16|NA|TRBD1|TRBV28|TRBJ1-3
TGTGCCAGCAGTCGGGAAAGGACAGGGGTTGGAAACACCATATATTTT
CASSRERTGVGNTIYF
>15|NA|TRBD1|TRBV6-2/TRBV6-3|TRBJ2-7
TGTGCCAGCTCCCCCTGGACAGGGTTTTCCTACGATCAGTACTTC
CASSPWTGFSYDQYF
>15|many|NA|TRBV11-2|TRBJ1-6
TGTGCCAGCAGCCAATCGGGGGCCCAAAATTCACCCCTCCACTTT
CASSQSGAQNSPLHF
>15|medium-sized|NA|TRBV11-1|TRBJ1-6
TGTGCCAGCAGCCTCCCCGAACAGGGAACTTCACCCCTCCACTTT
CASSLPEQGTSPLHF
>14|NA|NA|TRBV10-3|TRBJ1-2
TGTGCCATCAGTGAGGGGACAAAGAACTATGGCTACACCTTC
CAISEGTKNYGYTF
>13|many|TRBD1|TRBV7-6|TRBJ2-1
TGTGCCAGCAGCTTAGCTACAGGGGACGTGCAGTTCTTC
CASSLATGDVQFF
>14|many|NA|TRBV15|TRBJ1-1
TGTGCCACCGCCCGACAAGGACTGAACACTGAAGCTTTCTTT
CATARQGLNTEAFF
>13|NA|NA|TRBV10-1|TRBJ2-7
TGCGCCAGCAGTGAGATTGGCAGCTCGTGGCAGTACTTC
CASSEIGSSWQYF
>16|many|TRBD2|TRBV5-4|TRBJ2-7
TGTGCCAGCAGCTTGGGAGGGACTACCGTTTTGGGCGAGCAGTACTTC
CASSLGGTTVLGEQYF
>15|NA|NA|TRBV9|TRBJ1-6
TGTGCCAGCAGCGGGGACCGAGTCCCTAATTCACCCCTCCACTTT
CASSGDRVPNSPLHF
>12|NA|NA|TRBV6-2/TRBV6-3|TRBJ2-1
TGTGCCAGCAGTCTAGTAGGCTATGAGCAGTTCTTC
CASSLVGYEQFF
>19|many|TRBD1|TRBV7-2|TRBJ1-2
TGTGCCAGCAGACTCGATACGAGGAGTGGCGCCAGGGGGGGCTATGGCTACACCTTC
CASRLDTRSGARGGYGYTF
>15|NA|NA|TRBV10-3|TRBJ2-3
TGTGCCATCAGTGAATGGGGGAGTAGCACAGATAAGCAGTATTTT
CAISEWGSSTDKQYF
>16|few|NA|TRBV18|TRBJ2-4
TGTGTCAGCTCACCCTTCTCAACGACAAAGGAAAACATTCAGTACTTC
CVSSPFSTTKENIQYF
>14|NA|TRBD2|TRBV11-3|TRBJ2-1
TGTGCCAGCACCCCGGGACTAGCGAATAATGAGCAGTTCTTC
CASTPGLANNEQFF
>14|many|TRBD2|TRBV18|TRBJ2-1
TGTGCCAGCTCACCGGCAAGGGACTACACCGAGCAGTTCTTC
CASSPARDYTEQFF
>14|many|TRBD2|TRBV3-1|TRBJ2-7
TGTGCCAGCAGCCGCCTAGCGGGGGGGGGGGAGCAGTACTTC
CASSRLAGGGEQYF
>17|NA|TRBD2|TRBV6-5|TRBJ2-3
TGTGCCAGCAGTTCCGGGACTAGCCTTATTGGTTCAGATACGCAGTATTTT
CASSSGTSLIGSDTQYF
>14|few|NA|TRBV6-5|TRBJ2-1
TGTGCCAGCAGTTTTCGGAGATCATACAATGAGCAGTTCTTC
CASSFRRSYNEQFF
>14|once|NA|TRBV19|TRBJ2-2
TGTGCCAGTAGTCGGCTAGCGAGTGCCGGGGAGCTGTTTTTT
CASSRLASAGELFF
>15|NA|TRBD1|TRBV9|TRBJ2-2
TGTGCCATCAGCGTAGGTGAGGGGGCCACCGGGGAGCTGTTTTTT
CAISVGEGATGELFF
>14|NA|NA|TRBV15|TRBJ2-7
TGTGCCACCAGCAGAGCGGACCTTAGGTACGAGCAGTACTTC
CATSRADLRYEQYF
>16|NA|NA|TRBV7-2|TRBJ2-2
TGTGCCAGCAGTGCCACAGTGGGCTTGTCCACCGGGGAGCTGTTTTTT
CASSATVGLSTGELFF
>12|NA|TRBD1|TRBV6-2/TRBV6-3|TRBJ1-1
TGTGCCAGCAGTGGACAGGGGTGGGAGCAGTACTTT
CASSGQGWEQYF
>14|many|TRBD1|TRBV5-1|TRBJ1-6
TGCGCCAGCAGCCCGGGGACAGGGAATTCACCCCTCCACTTT
CASSPGTGNSPLHF
>13|many|TRBD1|TRBV6-1|TRBJ2-5
TGTGCCAGATCCCGGACAGGGGGAGAGACCCAGTACTTC
CARSRTGGETQYF
>14|many|NA|TRBV19|TRBJ1-3
TGTGCCAGTCCCGACGGTGCCTCTGGAAACACCATATATTTT
CASPDGASGNTIYF
>15|many|TRBD1|TRBV28|TRBJ2-1
TGTGCCAGCAGGACAACAGGGGGCGAATACAATGAGCAGTTCTTC
CASRTTGGEYNEQFF
>11|few|NA|TRBV7-9|TRBJ1-1
TGTGCCAGCAGCCCCCCTGTGGGGTTGGCCTTT
CASSPPVGLAF
>14|many|NA|TRBV6-1|TRBJ2-7
TGTGCCAGCAGTGAAGATCAGGAATCCTACGAGCAGTACTTC
CASSEDQESYEQYF
>13|many|NA|TRBV6-2/TRBV6-3|TRBJ2-3
TGTGCCAGCAGTGTTAGGCTAGCAGATACGCAGTATTTT
CASSVRLADTQYF
>12|NA|TRBD2|TRBV6-2/TRBV6-3|TRBJ2-7
TGTGCCAGCAGAAGGGGACTAGGGGAGCAGTACTTC
CASRRGLGEQYF
>15|NA|TRBD1|TRBV27|TRBJ1-2
TGTGCCAGCAGTTTATTATGGGACAGGGCCGGTGCCTACACCTTC
CASSLLWDRAGAYTF
>15|NA|NA|TRBV4-2|TRBJ1-2
TGTCCCAGCAGCCAGGACCCGACAGGCGATCGTGGCTACACCTTC
CPSSQDPTGDRGYTF
>15|many|NA|TRBV2|TRBJ2-6
TGTGCCAGCAGTGAGTTCGGGGTTGGGGCCAACGTCCTGACTTTC
CASSEFGVGANVLTF
>17|many|NA|TRBV7-9|TRBJ1-4
TGTGCCAGCAGCGCCCCCCGGTTGGGGGGGCTCGATGAAAAACTGTTTTTT
CASSAPRLGGLDEKLFF
>12|many|NA|TRBV5-4|TRBJ2-7
TGTGCCAGCAGCCCTACCGGGACTGAGCAGTACTTC
CASSPTGTEQYF
>16|many|NA|TRBV9|TRBJ2-2
TGTGCCAGCAGCGTAGGGGGAAAAGGGGGCACCGGGGAGCTGTTTTTT
CASSVGGKGGTGELFF
>14|NA|TRBD2|TRBV7-3|TRBJ2-1
TGTGCCAGCAGCCTCAGCGGGGGGGCGAATGAGCAGTTCTTC
CASSLSGGANEQFF
>14|NA|TRBD1|TRBV6-5|TRBJ1-2
TGTGCCAGCAGTTACCACGACAGGGAGAATGGCTACACCTTC
CASSYHDRENGYTF
>15|many|TRBD2|TRBV28|TRBJ2-7
TGTGCCAGCAGTCCTCCGGGACTAGCGGGACACGAGCAGTACTTC
CASSPPGLAGHEQYF
>18|NA|TRBD2|TRBV11-3|TRBJ2-1
TGTGCCAGCATCCCGACATTAGCGGGGGCGAGCTCCTACAATGAGCAGTTCTTC
CASIPTLAGASSYNEQFF
>12|medium-sized|NA|TRBV28|TRBJ2-3
TGTGCCAGCAGTTTGTTGCCAGATACGCAGTATTTT
CASSLLPDTQYF
>13|many|NA|TRBV11-2|TRBJ2-7
TGTGCCTGCCAGGCGGGCAGCTCCTACGAGCAGTACTTC
CACQAGSSYEQYF
>14|many|NA|TRBV5-1|TRBJ1-3
TGCGCCAGCAGGCATGACCTGGACAGAAACACCATATATTTT
CASRHDLDRNTIYF
>15|many|TRBD2|TRBV5-6|TRBJ2-7
TGTGCCAGCAGCTTGGATCTAGCGGACTCCTACGAGCAGTACTTC
CASSLDLADSYEQYF
>15|NA|NA|TRBV28|TRBJ1-6
TGTGCCAGCAGCGGACAGTCGACCTACAATTCACCCCTCCACTTT
CASSGQSTYNSPLHF